This is a list of T cell receptor beta chains from one sample in a study of T cell responses to AZD1222 COVID-19 vaccine. The repertoire was sequenced with immunoSEQ multiplex PCR; TCRdb's copy has only in-frame clones and lacks some. The data show over 110,000 clones, with approximately 90% seen just once and about 5.9% held by the top ten. The specimen comprised peripheral blood, sampled on day 0 of AZD1222 vaccination. Receptors were obtained from an adult in good health. Both conserved end residues are part of each CDR3. D genes are given only for firm matches. Rows give clone size only sometimes, using once, few, many, or a class for an expanded clone.

J gene: TRBJ2-1
clone size: -
D gene: -
V gene: TRBV11-3
CDR3 protein: CASSLAGQFYNEQFF
CDR3 DNA: TGTGCCAGCAGCTTGGCGGGACAGTTCTACAATGAGCAGTTCTTC

J gene: TRBJ2-3
clone size: -
D gene: -
V gene: TRBV25-1
CDR3 protein: CASSERTTGRDTQYF
CDR3 DNA: TGTGCCAGCAGTGAACGAACGACGGGGAGGGATACGCAGTATTTT

J gene: TRBJ1-1
clone size: -
D gene: -
V gene: TRBV7-8
CDR3 protein: CASSLAIGRLNTEAFF
CDR3 DNA: TGTGCCAGCAGCCTCGCCATCGGACGGTTGAACACTGAAGCTTTCTTT

J gene: TRBJ2-2
clone size: -
D gene: -
V gene: TRBV7-9
CDR3 protein: CASSPARGSLKLTGELFF
CDR3 DNA: TGTGCCAGCAGCCCCGCCAGGGGATCCCTAAAACTTACCGGGGAGCTGTTTTTT

J gene: TRBJ2-5
clone size: once
D gene: TRBD1
V gene: TRBV3-1/TRBV3-2
CDR3 protein: CASRLAGQGQQETQYF
CDR3 DNA: TGTGCCAGCAGGCTCGCAGGACAGGGGCAACAAGAGACCCAGTACTTC

J gene: TRBJ2-5
clone size: -
D gene: -
V gene: TRBV18
CDR3 protein: CASSPLNAETQYF
CDR3 DNA: TGTGCCAGCTCACCACTAAACGCTGAGACCCAGTACTTC

J gene: TRBJ1-2
clone size: -
D gene: -
V gene: TRBV11-2
CDR3 protein: CASSLDAGLNYGYTF
CDR3 DNA: TGTGCCAGCAGCTTAGACGCAGGGCTTAACTATGGCTACACCTTC

J gene: TRBJ2-5
clone size: -
D gene: TRBD2
V gene: TRBV5-4
CDR3 protein: CASSPPGRGGETQYF
CDR3 DNA: TGTGCCAGCAGCCCCCCGGGTCGGGGGGGAGAGACCCAGTACTTC

J gene: TRBJ2-6
clone size: -
D gene: -
V gene: TRBV30
CDR3 protein: CAWSVIRGTTGANVLTF
CDR3 DNA: TGTGCCTGGAGTGTAATAAGGGGTACCACTGGGGCCAACGTCCTGACTTTC

J gene: TRBJ2-7
clone size: -
D gene: -
V gene: TRBV7-3
CDR3 protein: CASSLFGSYEQYF
CDR3 DNA: TGTGCCAGCAGCTTATTTGGCTCCTACGAGCAGTACTTC

J gene: TRBJ2-6
clone size: -
D gene: -
V gene: TRBV7-2
CDR3 protein: CASSLAGALSSGANVLTF
CDR3 DNA: TGTGCCAGCAGCTTGGCGGGGGCCCTTTCCTCTGGGGCCAACGTCCTGACTTTC

J gene: TRBJ2-3
clone size: -
D gene: -
V gene: TRBV9
CDR3 protein: CASSGDTQYF
CDR3 DNA: TGTGCCTCGTCTGGGGATACGCAGTATTTT

J gene: TRBJ2-7
clone size: -
D gene: -
V gene: TRBV3-1/TRBV3-2
CDR3 protein: CASSQAQLPTGQYF
CDR3 DNA: TGTGCCAGCAGCCAAGCACAGCTTCCCACGGGGCAGTACTTC

J gene: TRBJ1-5
clone size: -
D gene: -
V gene: TRBV24-1
CDR3 protein: CATSDLRGGPQHF
CDR3 DNA: TGTGCCACCAGTGATTTGAGGGGGGGTCCCCAGCATTTT

J gene: TRBJ2-1
clone size: -
D gene: -
V gene: TRBV7-3
CDR3 protein: CASSLIPSDFRGNNEQFF
CDR3 DNA: TGTGCCAGCAGCTTAATTCCATCGGATTTTAGGGGGAACAATGAGCAGTTCTTC

J gene: TRBJ1-5
clone size: -
D gene: -
V gene: TRBV25-1
CDR3 protein: CASSEGAEGYNQPQHF
CDR3 DNA: TGTGCCAGCAGTGAAGGGGCAGAAGGGTACAATCAGCCCCAGCATTTT

J gene: TRBJ2-1
clone size: -
D gene: TRBD2
V gene: TRBV10-3
CDR3 protein: CAAAGEGGGTYNEQFF
CDR3 DNA: TGTGCCGCCGCTGGGGAGGGTGGCGGGACCTACAATGAGCAGTTCTTC

J gene: TRBJ2-3
clone size: -
D gene: TRBD2
V gene: TRBV5-6
CDR3 protein: CASSFPGTSGTTDTQYF
CDR3 DNA: TGTGCCAGCAGCTTCCCCGGGACTAGCGGTACTACAGATACGCAGTATTTT

J gene: TRBJ2-1
clone size: -
D gene: -
V gene: TRBV5-4
CDR3 protein: CASSPARREYNEQFF
CDR3 DNA: TGTGCCAGCAGCCCGGCGCGCAGGGAATACAATGAGCAGTTCTTC

J gene: TRBJ1-4
clone size: -
D gene: -
V gene: TRBV28
CDR3 protein: CASSSGGEKLFF
CDR3 DNA: TGTGCCAGCAGTTCTGGAGGGGAAAAACTGTTTTTT

J gene: TRBJ2-3
clone size: -
D gene: -
V gene: TRBV24-1
CDR3 protein: CATAPGPPSTDTQYF
CDR3 DNA: TGTGCCACCGCCCCGGGGCCACCTAGCACAGATACGCAGTATTTT

J gene: TRBJ1-1
clone size: -
D gene: -
V gene: TRBV6-1
CDR3 protein: CASSEAENTEAFF
CDR3 DNA: TGTGCCAGCAGTGAAGCCGAGAACACTGAAGCTTTCTTT

J gene: TRBJ1-6
clone size: -
D gene: TRBD1
V gene: TRBV4-1
CDR3 protein: CASSQDGTAGYNSPLHF
CDR3 DNA: TGCGCCAGCAGCCAAGATGGGACAGCAGGCTATAATTCACCCCTCCACTTT

J gene: TRBJ2-6
clone size: -
D gene: -
V gene: TRBV27
CDR3 protein: CASSFGGANVLTF
CDR3 DNA: TGTGCCAGCAGTTTCGGTGGGGCCAACGTCCTGACTTTC

J gene: TRBJ1-2
clone size: -
D gene: -
V gene: TRBV25-1
CDR3 protein: CASSGTGRENYGYTF
CDR3 DNA: TGTGCCAGCAGTGGGACCGGACGGGAAAACTATGGCTACACCTTC

J gene: TRBJ2-2
clone size: -
D gene: TRBD2
V gene: TRBV7-2
CDR3 protein: CASSLGGGRRAGELFF
CDR3 DNA: TGTGCCAGCAGCTTAGGCGGCGGGAGAAGGGCCGGGGAGCTGTTTTTT

J gene: TRBJ2-7
clone size: -
D gene: TRBD1
V gene: TRBV19
CDR3 protein: CASSIAQTGNLYEQYF
CDR3 DNA: TGTGCCAGTAGTATAGCCCAGACAGGGAACCTTTACGAGCAGTACTTC

J gene: TRBJ1-6
clone size: -
D gene: -
V gene: TRBV6-5
CDR3 protein: CASSSLYSPLHF
CDR3 DNA: TGTGCCAGCAGTTCCCTTTATTCACCCCTCCACTTT

J gene: TRBJ1-5
clone size: -
D gene: TRBD1
V gene: TRBV5-4
CDR3 protein: CASSTGQGQPQHF
CDR3 DNA: TGTGCCAGCAGCACGGGACAGGGACAGCCCCAGCATTTT

J gene: TRBJ2-5
clone size: -
D gene: -
V gene: TRBV5-1
CDR3 protein: CASSFIGKETQYF
CDR3 DNA: TGCGCCAGCAGCTTCATCGGGAAAGAGACCCAGTACTTC

J gene: TRBJ2-1
clone size: -
D gene: -
V gene: TRBV5-1
CDR3 protein: CASRVQVSVNEQFF
CDR3 DNA: TGCGCCAGCAGAGTCCAGGTCTCGGTCAATGAGCAGTTCTTC